Listed here are 22 T cell receptor beta chains from one sample, sequenced in a study of response to subunit inactivated influenza vaccine. TCRdb analysed the RT-PCR reads with MiXCR anew, one entry per CDR3 protein. The data show around 480,000 distinct CDR3 sequences, 15% to 20% seen once. This sample comprised CD4+ T cells sorted from PBMCs, obtained roughly 24 months after vaccination. These receptors were taken from a man aged 50 to 69 who received an inactivated influenza vaccine.

This clonotype showed up just a few times. CDR3 protein: CASSRLAGDSSYEQYF. The CDR3 DNA sequence: TGTGCCAGCAGCCGACTAGCGGGAGATAGCTCCTACGAGCAGTACTTC. The rearrangement links TRBV7-9 to TRBJ2-7; 12 bases line up with TRBD2. CDR3 length: 16 amino acids. V was pared by 5 bases and J by 0 bases, with 5 bases of the junction left unmatched. In germline, CDR1 is SEHNR, CDR2 FQNEAQ (reference sequence).

This clonotype was counted at least ten times. The chain carries TRBV4-1 and TRBJ2-4; 9 nucleotides line up with TRBD1. Unmatched junction bases numbered 5, after V lost 4 bases and J lost 4 bases. The germline gives CDR1 MGHRA, CDR2 YSYEKL. The CDR3 extends over 15 amino acids. CDR3 loop: CASSPVGQGKNIQYF. The CDR3 DNA is TGCGCCAGCAGCCCCGTAGGACAGGGGAAAAACATTCAGTACTTC.

The chain uses TRBV6-5 and TRBJ2-1, with D perhaps matching TRBD2 (6 bases). The V end was cut by 3 bases, the J end by 12 bases, with 12 bases between. CDR1 and CDR2 (germline): MNHEY, SVGAGI. There are 12 residues in the CDR3. This CDR3 reads CASSYQGLVQFF. Here the CDR3 DNA reads TGTGCCAGCAGTTATCAGGGACTGGTGCAGTTCTTC.

V and J are TRBV7-2 and TRBJ1-1; TRBD1 is a possible D gene (5 bases). Germline CDR1 reads SGHTA; CDR2 reads FQGNSA. V dropped 5 bases and J dropped 1 base, with 11 bases sitting between them. The CDR3 sequence is 14 residues long. The CDR3 DNA reads TGTGCCAGCAGCCCGTGGACAAAGAACACTGAAGCTTTCTTT. It specifies CASSPWTKNTEAFF.

This sequence joins TRBV12-3 or TRBV12-4 and TRBJ2-7, with 9 bases lining up with TRBD1. The CDR3 consists of 14 residues. The ends lost 3 bases at V and 5 bases at J; junction bases unmatched: 5. The CDR3 region is CASSFSGQGNEQYF. As DNA, the CDR3 is TGTGCCAGCAGTTTTTCGGGACAGGGAAACGAGCAGTACTTC.

The sample holds a few counts of this clonotype. CDR3 amino acids: CASSYSQGANTEAFF. The CDR3 DNA follows: TGTGCCAGCAGTTACTCGCAGGGGGCGAACACTGAAGCTTTCTTT. This chain links TRBV6-5 with TRBJ1-1; 8 nucleotides agree with TRBD1. This CDR3 comprises 15 residues. Trimming at V came to 0 bases and at J to 1 base, leaving 1 base not matched to a gene. Germline V gene data show CDR1 as MNHEY and CDR2 as SVGAGI.

The chain is built from TRBV4-2 and TRBJ2-1; 8 bases align to TRBD1. Germline CDR1 and CDR2: LGHNA and YNFKEQ. This CDR3 has 14 residues. J gave up 8 bases and V 4 bases, and 7 bases lay outside the gene matches. CDR3: CASSLRTGSDEQFF. CDR3 sequence (DNA): TGTGCCAGCAGCCTACGGACAGGGTCGGATGAGCAGTTCTTC.

This clonotype was detected only a few times. The rearrangement joins TRBV3-1 to TRBJ2-7; no clear D. Germline lookup yields CDR1 LGHDT and CDR2 YNNKEL (reference sequence). V gave up 0 bases and J gave up 3 bases, with 9 bases separating them. The CDR3 contains 14 residues. The CDR3, as DNA: TGTGCCAGCAGCCAAGATCGATGGGACTACGAGCAGTACTTC. Translated: CASSQDRWDYEQYF.

This clonotype has only a few counts. The chain carries TRBV9 and TRBJ2-3, with 11 bases lining up with TRBD2. V gave up 3 bases and J gave up 3 bases; unmatched junction bases: 3. Germline V gene lookup returns CDR1 SGDLS and CDR2 YYNGEE. The CDR3 extends over 15 amino acids. CDR3 region: CASSGSGRGTDTQYF. The CDR3 DNA reads TGTGCCAGCAGCGGTAGCGGGAGGGGGACAGATACGCAGTATTTT.

This clonotype was detected ten times or more. V gene TRBV2 combines with J gene TRBJ1-5; TRBD1 might be the D (5 bases). Trimming removed 4 bases from V and 2 bases from J, with 9 bases in between. In germline, CDR1 is SNHLY, CDR2 FYNNEI. CDR3 length: 14 residues. Written as DNA, the CDR3 is TGTGCCAGCAGTGGGGACGGTGGCAATCAGCCCCAGCATTTT. Its protein is CASSGDGGNQPQHF.

The chain carries TRBV5-1 and TRBJ2-5, with a tentative D call TRBD2 (6 bases). Germline assignment: CDR1 SGHRS and CDR2 YFSETQ. Trimming cost V 6 bases and J 9 bases, with 18 bases left between them. The length of the CDR3 is 13 residues. The CDR3 DNA sequence: TGCGCCAGCAACGAACCGGGACTTGAGCCCCAGTACTTC. Amino acid sequence: CASNEPGLEPQYF.

In its sample, this clonotype was seen many times. The chain is built from TRBV7-9 and TRBJ2-1; a possible D gene is TRBD2 (6 bases). V shed 1 base and J shed 8 bases, with 12 bases lying between them. Germline CDR1 reads SEHNR; CDR2 reads FQNEAQ (reference sequence). This CDR3 has 14 residues. The CDR3 is CASSLDRASDEQFF. The CDR3 region has the DNA TGTGCCAGCAGCTTAGATCGGGCTAGCGATGAGCAGTTCTTC. The variable domain in full, completed from reference TRBV7-9 and TRBJ2-1, reads DTGVSQNPRHKITKRGQNVTFRCDPISEHNRLYWYRQTLGQGPEFLTYFQNEAQLEKSRLLSDRFSAERPKGSFSTLEIQRTEQGDSAMYLCASSLDRASDEQFFGPGTRLTVL.

This clonotype has a handful of counts. This chain joins TRBV6-4 and TRBJ2-7; D call uncertain. The CDR3 totals 11 residues. Germline V gene lookup returns CDR1 MRHNA and CDR2 SNTAGT. Deletions cut 5 bases from V and 7 bases from J, with 9 bases between. This chain's CDR3 is CASSRREEQYF. Here the CDR3 DNA reads TGTGCCAGCAGTCGACGCGAGGAGCAGTACTTC.

The chain joins TRBV6-4 to TRBJ1-4, with 9 bases fitting TRBD1. V lost 5 bases, J lost 6 bases, and 16 bases stayed unmatched. Germline values: CDR1 MRHNA, CDR2 SNTAGT. The CDR3 is 18 residues long. The CDR3 region has the DNA TGTGCCAGCAGTACGACCCGGGACAGGGTTCCCGGGGATGAAAAACTGTTTTTT. Translating gives CASSTTRDRVPGDEKLFF.

The chain couples TRBV4-2 to TRBJ2-4, with D possibly matching TRBD2 (6 bases). The V gene lost 1 base and the J gene lost 6 bases, with 19 bases spanning the gap. CDR3 length: 17 amino acids. Germline V gives CDR1 LGHNA, CDR2 YNFKEQ. CDR3 sequence reads: CASSQGTTTIGGNIQYF. Here the CDR3 DNA reads TGTGCCAGCAGCCAAGGGACTACCACTATAGGTGGAAACATTCAGTACTTC.

Ten or more counts support this clonotype. The V gene is TRBV7-9, the J gene TRBJ2-1, with a weak D call TRBD2 (5 bases). CDR1 SEHNR and CDR2 FQNEAQ come from the germline V gene (reference sequence). CDR3 length: 12 amino acids. V was clipped by 5 bases and J by 7 bases, with 9 bases between them. The chain's CDR3 is CASSPDLNEQFF. CDR3 sequence (DNA): TGTGCCAGCAGCCCGGACTTAAATGAGCAGTTCTTC.

This clonotype was seen a few times. Relative to the germline gene, one junction end is altered; a read error may explain this. The gene calls are TRBV4-2 and TRBJ2-5, with TRBD2 identical over 8 bases. Germline CDR1 and CDR2: LGHNA and YNFKEQ. The CDR3 is 14 residues long. This CDR3 reads CASSQGAGGETQYF. Written as DNA, the CDR3 is TGTGCCAGCAGTCAAGGGGCGGGAGGAGAGACCCAGTACTTC.

A few counts support this clonotype. The rearrangement uses TRBV20-1 and TRBJ1-4; D gene ambiguous. Germline lookup yields CDR1 DFQATT and CDR2 SNEGSKA (reference sequence). Trimming removed 5 bases from V and 7 bases from J, with 17 bases in between. This CDR3 is built from 14 residues. The CDR3 reads CSASGRGVREKLFF. In DNA, the CDR3 is TGCAGTGCTTCCGGACGTGGGGTGCGTGAAAAACTGTTTTTT.

The chain has TRBV6-5 and TRBJ2-7, with D unclear. The CDR3 covers 15 residues. Looked up from germline, CDR1 is MNHEY and CDR2 is SVGAGI. V was clipped by 4 bases and J by 3 bases, with 16 bases between them. CDR3 region: CASSWHRTKDYEQYF. CDR3 bases: TGTGCCAGCAGTTGGCATAGGACCAAGGACTACGAGCAGTACTTC.

Ten or more counts support this clonotype. The chain couples TRBV25-1 to TRBJ1-6; a possible D gene is TRBD1 (5 bases). This CDR3 contains 13 residues. Trimming left V 4 bases short and J 9 bases short, with 10 bases between. CDR1 MGHDK and CDR2 SYGVNS come from the germline V gene. DNA for the CDR3: TGTGCCAGCAGTGCATACAGGAGTTCACCCCTCCACTTT. This translates into CASSAYRSSPLHF.

The V and J genes are TRBV12-3 or TRBV12-4 and TRBJ2-1; D call uncertain. Trimming stripped 2 bases from V and 10 bases from J, with 9 bases between. The CDR3 spans 12 residues. CDR3: CASSLISIEQFF. Written as DNA, the CDR3 is TGTGCCAGCAGTTTAATCTCAATAGAGCAGTTCTTC.

A few counts support this clonotype. V and J are TRBV20-1 and TRBJ2-1; tentative D call: TRBD2 (5 bases). V was clipped by 1 base and J by 14 bases, with 18 bases between them. Germline values: CDR1 DFQATT, CDR2 SNEGSKA (reference sequence). The CDR3 has 13 amino acids. In DNA form, the CDR3 reads TGCAGTGCTAGAGTTCGCCCACTAGGGCCTGAGTTCTTC. Translated: CSARVRPLGPEFF.